This TCR beta chain was sequenced in a study of beta chain features in type 1 diabetes. A few counts support this clone. Of the isolated RNA, all was reverse transcribed, and so the sequenced material was expressed TCRB transcripts. Sequencing was performed with immunoSEQ multiplex PCR; in TCRdb, only in-frame clones are kept and a portion is missing. The sample has under 300,000 clones; 27% are singletons. This sequence originates from a man aged 25 to 45 in good health. Source material: central memory CD4+ T cells from blood.

In nucleotides, the CDR3 is TGTGCCAGCAGCCGGGACGGCTACGAGCAGTACTTC. Amino acid sequence: CASSRDGYEQYF. The chain carries TRBV7-2 and TRBJ2-7; D possibly uses TRBD1 or TRBD2 (5 bases each). This CDR3 spans 12 amino acids. Germline V gene sequence: CDR1 SGHTA, CDR2 FQGNSA. Trimming stripped 5 bases from V and 3 bases from J, with 8 bases between.